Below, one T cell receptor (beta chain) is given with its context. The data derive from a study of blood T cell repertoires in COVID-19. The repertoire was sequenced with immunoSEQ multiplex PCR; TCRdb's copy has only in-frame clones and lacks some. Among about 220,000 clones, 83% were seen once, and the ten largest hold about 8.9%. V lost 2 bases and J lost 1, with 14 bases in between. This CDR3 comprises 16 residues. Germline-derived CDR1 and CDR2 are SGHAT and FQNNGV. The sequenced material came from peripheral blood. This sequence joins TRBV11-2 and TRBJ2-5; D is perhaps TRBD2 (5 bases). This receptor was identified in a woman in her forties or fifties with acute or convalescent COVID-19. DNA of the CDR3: TGTGCCAGCAGCTTAAATAACGGGATAGTCCAAGAGACCCAGTACTTC. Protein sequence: CASSLNNGIVQETQYF. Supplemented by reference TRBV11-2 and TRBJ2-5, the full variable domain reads EAGVAQSPRYKIIEKRQSVAFWCNPISGHATLYWYQQILGQGPKLLIQFQNNGVVDDSQLPKDRFSAERLKGVDSTLKIQPAKLEDSAVYLCASSLNNGIVQETQYFGPGTRLLVL.